This TCR beta chain was found in a study of beta chain features in type 1 diabetes. Study as a whole: Over all samples combined, more than 90,000,000 sorted cells were examined. Study observations and caveats: Shortening that was moderate but significant affected the TCRB CDR3s of Type 1 diabetes patients in all four CD4+ subsets.

This clone was observed many times. Its antigen is unidentified. Only one heparinised blood draw was taken per donor, and its volume averaged approximately 120 mL. Sorting with CD45RO/CCR7/CD25/CD127/CD95/CD27 yielded naive, central memory, regulatory and stem-like memory CD4+ cells. Investigators reverse transcribed all isolated RNA, so they sequenced expressed TCRB transcripts. The average output of naive, central memory and regulatory T cell samples was several million reads. Measured with immunoSEQ multiplex PCR; TCRdb has only the in-frame clones, and not every one. Of a few hundred thousand clones listed, around an eighth are singletons. Specimen: naive CD4+ T cells from blood. The TCR comes from a young woman with type 1 diabetes.

Here the CDR3 DNA reads TGTGCCACCAGCGAGCTAGGAGATACGCAGTATTTT. This codes for CATSELGDTQYF. The chain joins TRBV15 to TRBJ2-3, with D uncertain. From germline, CDR1 is LNHNV and CDR2 YYDKDF (reference sequence). CDR3 length: 12 amino acids. V was clipped by 5 bases and J by 5 bases, with 8 bases between them.